The 10 T cell receptor beta chains presented below share a single source sample, sequenced in a study of T cell responses to AZD1222 COVID-19 vaccine. TCRdb's table, derived via immunoSEQ multiplex PCR, lists solely in-frame clones and lacks some. The table lists around 88,000 clones, about 90% of them singletons. The source material was peripheral blood, sampled on day 0 of MenACWY control vaccination. The receptors here all came from an adult in good health.

The V call is TRBV20-1, the J call TRBJ1-5; a possible D gene is TRBD1 (5 bases). The CDR3 is 14 amino acids. Germline V gene data show CDR1 as DFQATT and CDR2 as SNEGSKA (reference sequence). V lost 3 bases, J lost 3 bases, and 12 bases lay in between. DNA for the CDR3: TGCAGTGCTAGTCCGCCAGGGCCCAATCAGCCCCAGCATTTT. Amino acids: CSASPPGPNQPQHF.

The genes are TRBV7-2 and TRBJ2-3, with 8 bases matching TRBD2. Losses at the gene ends were 5 bases for V and 1 base for J; bases not matched to a gene: 5. Germline-derived CDR1 and CDR2 are SGHTA and FQGNSA. The CDR3 length is 15 residues. The CDR3 protein is CASSQKAGGTDTQYF. The CDR3 bases are TGTGCCAGCAGCCAGAAAGCGGGGGGCACAGATACGCAGTATTTT.

V and J are TRBV12-3 or TRBV12-4 and TRBJ1-2; 7 bases map to TRBD1. The CDR3 covers 13 residues. The J segment lost 3 bases and the V segment lost 6 bases, leaving 4 bases of the junction unmatched. The CDR3 region is CASRSTGDYGYTF. In nucleotides, the CDR3 is TGTGCCAGCAGAAGCACAGGGGACTATGGCTACACCTTC.

This rearrangement joins TRBV7-9 to TRBJ2-7; D gene ambiguous. This CDR3 is 14 amino acids long. V gave up 5 bases and J gave up 1 base, with 12 bases separating them. CDR1 is SEHNR, CDR2 FQNEAQ, per germline (reference sequence). The CDR3: CASSQPARSYEQYF. The CDR3, as DNA: TGTGCCAGCAGCCAGCCGGCCCGTTCCTACGAGCAGTACTTC.

The rearrangement links TRBV27 to TRBJ1-1; D call uncertain. Germline loops: CDR1 MNHEY, CDR2 SMNVEV (reference sequence). CDR3 length: 13 residues. V lost 5 bases to trimming and J lost 1 base, with 8 bases between them. The CDR3 region is CASSRGGNTEAFF. The CDR3 DNA sequence: TGTGCCAGCAGTCGGGGTGGGAACACTGAAGCTTTCTTT.

The genes are TRBV6-1 and TRBJ2-1; D not resolved. Trimming removed 3 bases from V and 10 bases from J, with 10 bases in between. Germline assignment: CDR1 MNHNS and CDR2 SASEGT. The length of the CDR3 is 12 residues. In DNA, the CDR3 is TGTGCCAGCAGTGAGGCCCCAGCGGAGCAGTTCTTC. It translates to CASSEAPAEQFF.

V is TRBV30 and J is TRBJ1-2; tentatively, D is TRBD1 (5 bases). This CDR3 comprises 14 residues. Germline CDR1 GTSNPN, CDR2 SVGIG (reference sequence). The germline V and J ends were trimmed by 1 base and 3 bases, with 12 bases remaining between them. The CDR3 nucleotides are TGTGCCTGGAGTGGAGACAGTCCCCACTATGGCTACACCTTC. As protein: CAWSGDSPHYGYTF.

This sequence joins TRBV28 and TRBJ1-2, with a tentative D call TRBD1 (5 bases). The CDR3 loop spans 12 amino acids. Per the germline V gene, CDR1 is MDHEN and CDR2 is SYDVKM. Trimming took off 9 bases at V and 8 bases at J, with 16 bases between the two ends. CDR3 in DNA: TGTGCCAGTTTTCCTCAGGGAAAAGGCTACACCTTC. Its protein product is CASFPQGKGYTF.

The rearrangement uses TRBV4-1 and TRBJ2-5; D remains unclear. V lost 1 base and J 10 bases, leaving 13 bases between the germline ends. Germline values: CDR1 MGHRA, CDR2 YSYEKL. The CDR3 totals 13 residues. This chain's CDR3 is CASSQVGSTGQYF. Here the CDR3 DNA reads TGCGCCAGCAGCCAAGTAGGCTCCACGGGCCAGTACTTC.

This clone was recorded only once. The rearrangement links TRBV10-3 to TRBJ2-7; D not resolved. The CDR3 contains 14 residues. The V end lost 0 bases, the J end lost 4 bases, and 10 bases lay between the germline ends. CDR1 and CDR2 (germline): ENHRY, SYGVKD. CDR3 protein: CAISESIGQYEQYF. The CDR3 DNA is TGTGCCATCAGTGAGTCAATTGGGCAGTACGAGCAGTACTTC.